This is a list of T cell receptor beta chains from one sample in a study of shared clonotypes between healthy human individuals. The assay was immunoSEQ multiplex PCR, and TCRdb's table has in-frame clones only and misses some. The table shows 1.5 million to 2.5 million clones, with over 85% occurring only once. The source material was naive CD8+ T cells sorted from blood. These receptors all come from a young man in good health. CDR3s include the opening cysteine and the closing phenylalanine or tryptophan.

j_call: TRBJ2-3
v_call: TRBV6-1
cdr3_aa: CASSEVLQGVRTDTQYF

j_call: TRBJ2-2
v_call: TRBV7-9
cdr3_aa: CASREESGELFF

j_call: TRBJ2-1
v_call: TRBV6-6
cdr3_aa: CASSYLGTYNEQFF

j_call: TRBJ2-4
v_call: TRBV11-2
cdr3_aa: CASSFVGGAGDIQYF

j_call: TRBJ2-2
v_call: TRBV6-5
cdr3_aa: CASSFEVPTGELFF

j_call: TRBJ1-2
v_call: TRBV9
cdr3_aa: CASTDLYAGYTF

j_call: TRBJ2-1
v_call: TRBV7-2
cdr3_aa: CASSLEPFEYNEQFF

j_call: TRBJ1-1
v_call: TRBV4-1
cdr3_aa: CASSQVQLSTEAFF

j_call: TRBJ2-5
v_call: TRBV15
cdr3_aa: CATSTHLETQYF

j_call: TRBJ2-3
v_call: TRBV27
cdr3_aa: CASSLASGRVSTDTQYF

j_call: TRBJ2-3
v_call: TRBV7-9
cdr3_aa: CASSLDPSGVAQYF

j_call: TRBJ2-5
v_call: TRBV27
cdr3_aa: CASSRGAGGETQYF

j_call: TRBJ2-1
v_call: TRBV5-6
cdr3_aa: CASSPIGSNEQFF

j_call: TRBJ1-2
v_call: TRBV6-6
cdr3_aa: CASSPLTAALGGYTF

j_call: TRBJ2-7
v_call: TRBV18
cdr3_aa: CASSSQSSGNYEQYF

j_call: TRBJ1-2
v_call: TRBV7-8
cdr3_aa: CASSSLGDLHYGYTF

j_call: TRBJ1-1
v_call: TRBV7-9
cdr3_aa: CASSYMGTEAFF

j_call: TRBJ2-2
v_call: TRBV28
cdr3_aa: CASSPLELAGPQDTGELFF

j_call: TRBJ1-6
v_call: TRBV19
cdr3_aa: CASSWGSSYNSPLHF

j_call: TRBJ2-5
v_call: TRBV7-6
cdr3_aa: CASSSLPAQETQYF

j_call: TRBJ2-3
v_call: TRBV7-9
cdr3_aa: CASSLERLVVADTQYF

j_call: TRBJ1-3
v_call: TRBV5-6
cdr3_aa: CASSFGGNTIYF

j_call: TRBJ2-7
v_call: TRBV10-3
cdr3_aa: CAISGGQGEGPYEQYF

j_call: TRBJ2-1
v_call: TRBV4-1
cdr3_aa: CASSQEAPNEQFF

j_call: TRBJ2-7
v_call: TRBV4-1
cdr3_aa: CASSPTGGNYEQYF

j_call: TRBJ1-1
v_call: TRBV4-3
cdr3_aa: CASSQSTTGATEAFF

j_call: TRBJ1-2
v_call: TRBV5-1
cdr3_aa: CASSLEGGYLTNYGYTF

j_call: TRBJ1-2
v_call: TRBV4-3
cdr3_aa: CASSPVATNYGYTF

j_call: TRBJ2-7
v_call: TRBV5-1
cdr3_aa: CASSLTGGIDEQYF